These T cell receptor beta chains were read from a single sample in a study of identical twins. TCRdb processed the 5' RACE reads anew with MiXCR; each CDR3 protein has one entry. The sample shows around 530,000 distinct CDR3 sequences, 13% to 15% of them seen only once. These data were also filed under a second study, of yellow fever vaccine responses in identical twins.

Sample: CD4+ T cells sorted from blood. The origin of the receptors is a woman aged 18-29 years in good health. Both conserved end residues are part of each CDR3. D genes are given only for firm matches. Clone size is given for some rows only: seen once, a few or many times, or a class if the clone is expanded.

V gene	D gene	J gene	clone size	CDR3 protein	CDR3 DNA
TRBV12-3/TRBV12-4	TRBD1	TRBJ1-5	-	CASSRDSENNQPQHF	TGTGCCAGCAGCCGGGACAGTGAGAACAATCAGCCCCAGCATTTT
TRBV12-3/TRBV12-4	-	TRBJ2-1	few	CASSLGSPNEQFF	TGTGCCAGCAGTTTAGGGAGTCCCAATGAGCAGTTCTTC
TRBV11-2	TRBD1	TRBJ2-2	-	CASSNPWGRDRNSNTGELFF	TGTGCCAGCAGCAACCCCTGGGGTCGGGACAGGAACTCGAACACCGGGGAGCTGTTTTTT
TRBV10-3	TRBD2	TRBJ2-1	few	CAISESPLGSGSYNEQFF	TGTGCCATCAGTGAGTCTCCCCTGGGTAGCGGGAGCTACAATGAGCAGTTCTTC
TRBV12-3/TRBV12-4	-	TRBJ2-6	-	CASSPTTGATGANVLTF	TGTGCCAGCAGCCCTACTACCGGCGCGACTGGGGCCAACGTCCTGACTTTC
TRBV7-8	TRBD2	TRBJ2-1	few	CASTISGLRETYNEQFF	TGTGCCAGCACCATTTCAGGGTTGCGGGAGACCTACAATGAGCAGTTCTTC
TRBV29-1	TRBD1	TRBJ2-1	few	CSASRGFDYNEQFF	TGCAGCGCAAGCAGGGGGTTCGACTACAATGAGCAGTTCTTC
TRBV15	TRBD2	TRBJ2-1	-	CATSRVTSGINEQFF	TGTGCCACCAGCAGAGTGACTAGCGGGATCAATGAGCAGTTCTTC
TRBV12-3/TRBV12-4	TRBD2	TRBJ2-1	-	CASSPSGPNNEQFF	TGTGCCAGCAGCCCTAGCGGACCAAACAATGAGCAGTTCTTC
TRBV27	TRBD1	TRBJ1-5	few	CASSPRTGFGVNQPQHF	TGTGCCAGCAGTCCTAGGACAGGGTTTGGGGTTAATCAGCCCCAGCATTTT
TRBV15	-	TRBJ2-1	-	CATSRLGGEQFF	TGTGCCACCAGCAGATTGGGCGGTGAGCAGTTCTTC
TRBV24-1	-	TRBJ2-1	few	CATRSGNNEQFF	TGTGCCACCAGAAGCGGAAACAATGAGCAGTTCTTC
TRBV18	TRBD1	TRBJ2-7	-	CASSPGTGGYEQYF	TGTGCCAGCTCACCGGGGACAGGGGGCTACGAGCAGTACTTC
TRBV27	TRBD2	TRBJ2-1	many	CASSSGLAAYNEQFF	TGTGCCAGCAGCTCCGGACTAGCGGCTTACAATGAGCAGTTCTTC
TRBV20-1	-	TRBJ2-1	-	CSARGNLGEQFF	TGCAGTGCTAGAGGGAATTTAGGTGAGCAGTTCTTC
TRBV29-1	-	TRBJ2-3	-	CSVEQPGLRGSTDTQYF	TGCAGCGTTGAACAACCCGGGCTGCGGGGCAGCACAGATACGCAGTATTTT
TRBV12-3/TRBV12-4	TRBD1	TRBJ1-1	-	CASNPGGPNTEAFF	TGTGCCAGCAACCCAGGGGGGCCGAACACTGAAGCTTTCTTT
TRBV20-1	-	TRBJ2-3	-	CSARDSEATDTQYF	TGCAGTGCTAGAGACTCGGAGGCGACAGATACGCAGTATTTT
TRBV3-1	-	TRBJ2-5	-	CASSGQQEETQYF	TGTGCCAGCAGCGGCCAGCAGGAGGAGACCCAGTACTTC
TRBV3-1	-	TRBJ2-3	-	CACSQPPGNTDTQYF	TGTGCCTGCAGCCAACCACCTGGTAACACAGATACGCAGTATTTT
TRBV12-3/TRBV12-4	TRBD1	TRBJ1-4	few	CASGRETGGLKATNEKLFF	TGTGCCAGCGGTCGGGAGACAGGGGGCTTGAAGGCAACTAATGAAAAACTGTTTTTT
TRBV20-1	-	TRBJ1-1	few	CSAILTAPGMNTEAFF	TGCAGTGCTATCCTCACAGCCCCGGGGATGAACACTGAAGCTTTCTTT
TRBV5-1	-	TRBJ1-2	few	CASSLARVGQGTAGYTF	TGCGCCAGCAGCTTGGCTCGGGTGGGCCAGGGGACCGCTGGCTACACCTTC
TRBV29-1	-	TRBJ2-1	many	CSVEEGFGDLNEQFF	TGCAGCGTGGAAGAGGGTTTTGGGGACCTTAATGAGCAGTTCTTC
TRBV6-1	-	TRBJ1-6	-	CASTKTARSSYNSPLHF	TGTGCCAGCACTAAGACAGCCCGGAGCTCCTATAATTCACCCCTCCACTTT
TRBV11-2	TRBD2	TRBJ2-1	-	CASSPHQLAGGSYNEQFF	TGTGCCAGCAGCCCTCATCAACTAGCGGGAGGATCCTACAATGAGCAGTTCTTC
TRBV15	TRBD1	TRBJ2-3	few	CATSRTGTGLPDTQYF	TGTGCCACCAGCAGAACCGGGACAGGGCTCCCAGATACGCAGTATTTT
TRBV2	-	TRBJ1-5	few	CASSESQTDQPQHF	TGTGCCAGCAGTGAGTCGCAGACGGATCAGCCCCAGCATTTT
TRBV4-2	TRBD2	TRBJ2-3	-	CASSQDLASGSGGQYF	TGTGCCAGCAGCCAAGATCTGGCTAGCGGGAGTGGGGGCCAGTATTTT